One sample yielded the 32 T cell receptor beta chains listed below, sequenced in a study of CD8 T cells in ankylosing spondylitis. These TCRs are of unknown antigen specificity. Findings and limits, study-wide: Seven to nine highly homologous variants formed a TCR beta motif that appeared characteristic of ankylosing spondylitis blood.

TCRdb independently ran MiXCR on the 5' RACE reads; one entry per CDR3 protein. The repertoire holds roughly 440,000 distinct CDR3 sequences, with 17% as singletons. Sequencing was done on a sample of blood, either unsorted or a sorted T cell fraction (not recorded which). All receptors derive from a male donor with ankylosing spondylitis.

The V gene is TRBV6-2 or TRBV6-3, the J gene TRBJ1-6, with D maybe TRBD1 (6 bases). The CDR3 totals 20 residues. The V gene lost 0 bases and the J gene lost 5 bases, with 23 bases spanning the gap. Per germline, CDR1 MNHEY and CDR2 SVGEGT. CDR3 coding DNA: TGTGCCAGCAGTTACTCGGAGGGCGGTGAGAGAAGGGGGGATAATTCACCCCTCCACTTT. Residues: CASSYSEGGERRGDNSPLHF.

The chain is built from TRBV4-2 and TRBJ2-3, with 10 nucleotides matching TRBD2. CDR3 length: 17 residues. Trimming took 4 bases from V and 5 from J; bases not matched to a gene: 12. Germline V lookup: CDR1 LGHNA, CDR2 YNFKEQ. CDR3 bases: TGTGCCAGCAGCCGTACTCCCCTAGCGGGAGTGGGAGATACGCAGTATTTT. Its protein is CASSRTPLAGVGDTQYF.

This clonotype was counted only a few times. The chain has TRBV3-1 and TRBJ1-2, with D uncertain. The CDR3 extends over 14 amino acids. Germline V gene data show CDR1 as LGHDT and CDR2 as YNNKEL (reference sequence). V gave up 0 bases and J gave up 4 bases, with 9 bases separating them. CDR3 sequence (DNA): TGTGCCAGCAGCCAAGAGGCAGGAATCTATGGCTACACCTTC. This gives the protein CASSQEAGIYGYTF. Filled out from reference TRBV3-1 and TRBJ1-2, the complete variable domain reads DTAVSQTPKYLVTQMGNDKSIKCEQNLGHDTMYWYKQDSKKFLKIMFSYNNKELIINETVPNRFSPKSPDKAHLNLHINSLELGDSAVYFCASSQEAGIYGYTFGSGTRLTVV.

This clonotype was observed many times. The J gene is TRBJ1-1, the V gene TRBV12-3 or TRBV12-4; D not resolved. The CDR3 is 16 residues long. V lost 7 bases to trimming and J lost 1 base, with 19 bases between them. CDR3 amino acids: CASTTLLGFGNTEAFF. The CDR3 DNA is TGTGCCAGCACCACTCTCCTCGGCTTCGGGAACACTGAAGCTTTCTTT.

This chain joins TRBV6-1 and TRBJ1-2; D not certain. The germline gives CDR1 MNHNS, CDR2 SASEGT. V was trimmed by 7 bases and J by 1 base, leaving 10 bases between them. The CDR3 has 13 residues. This chain's CDR3 is CASTLTDNYGYTF. DNA for the CDR3: TGTGCCAGCACCTTAACAGATAACTATGGCTACACCTTC.

This clonotype was picked up many times. The chain recombines TRBV7-2 with TRBJ1-5, with D hard to call. CDR1 and CDR2 from the germline V gene are SGHTA and FQGNSA. This CDR3 comprises 15 residues. The V end lost 1 base, the J end lost 3 bases, and 10 bases lay between the germline ends. This CDR3 is CASSLGSPVNQPQHF. The CDR3 region has the DNA TGTGCCAGCAGCTTAGGATCTCCAGTCAATCAGCCCCAGCATTTT. The variable domain in full, with the rest retrieved from reference TRBV7-2 and TRBJ1-5, is GAGVSQSPSNKVTEKGKDVELRCDPISGHTALYWYRQSLGQGLEFLIYFQGNSAPDKSGLPSDRFSAERTGGSVSTLTIQRTQQEDSAVYLCASSLGSPVNQPQHFGDGTRLSIL.

The V gene is TRBV7-8, the J gene TRBJ2-1; 8 bases are shared with TRBD2. CDR1 is SGHVS, CDR2 FQNEAQ, per germline. The junction had 6 bases not matched to a gene; V was cut back by 5 bases and J by 6 bases. This CDR3 is 14 amino acids long. The CDR3 nucleotides are TGTGCCAGCAGCCGGGGGGGGCTGAGCAATGAGCAGTTCTTC. Translated, it gives CASSRGGLSNEQFF.

The chain's CDR3 is CATSDRAIYNEQFF. CDR3 coding DNA: TGTGCCACCAGTGATAGGGCCATCTACAATGAGCAGTTCTTC. V is TRBV24-1 and J is TRBJ2-1; D not resolved. Germline lookup yields CDR1 KGHDR and CDR2 SFDVKD. The CDR3 is made up of 14 amino acids. The V gene lost 3 bases and the J gene lost 3 bases, with 8 bases spanning the gap.

This clonotype was picked up a small number of times. This chain links TRBV4-1 with TRBJ1-4; 8 bases match TRBD1. The CDR3 extends over 16 amino acids. Germline CDR1 and CDR2: MGHRA and YSYEKL. V was pared by 0 bases and J by 8 bases, with 8 bases of the junction left unmatched. The DNA of the CDR3 is TGCGCCAGCAGCCAAGATCCCTGGACAGGGCACGAAAAACTGTTTTTT. It translates to CASSQDPWTGHEKLFF.

This clonotype has a handful of counts. V gene TRBV6-2 or TRBV6-3 combines with J gene TRBJ2-1; D tentatively reads TRBD1 or TRBD2 (5 bases each). This CDR3 is 13 amino acids long. CDR1 is MNHEY, CDR2 SVGEGT, per germline. V gave up 6 bases and J gave up 2 bases, with 8 bases separating them. CDR3 DNA: TGTGCCAGCAGCTCGGGGCCCTACAATGAGCAGTTCTTC. This encodes CASSSGPYNEQFF.

V gene TRBV3-1 combines with J gene TRBJ2-2; possibly TRBD2 for D (6 bases). Germline CDR1 LGHDT, CDR2 YNNKEL (reference sequence). CDR3 length equals 16 residues. V was trimmed by 4 bases and J by 3 bases, leaving 15 bases between them. The DNA for the CDR3 is TGTGCCAGCAGCCGCGCCGGGACTTTATACACCGGGGAGCTGTTTTTT. Translated, it gives CASSRAGTLYTGELFF.

The gene calls are TRBV7-2 and TRBJ1-2; no clear D. The CDR3 has 13 amino acids. The V end was cut by 5 bases, the J end by 4 bases, with 11 bases between. Germline assignment: CDR1 SGHTA and CDR2 FQGNSA. In nucleotides, the CDR3 is TGTGCCAGCAGCGTCGGGATCTCCTATGGCTACACCTTC. Translating it yields CASSVGISYGYTF. The variable domain in full, completed from reference TRBV7-2 and TRBJ1-2, reads GAGVSQSPSNKVTEKGKDVELRCDPISGHTALYWYRQSLGQGLEFLIYFQGNSAPDKSGLPSDRFSAERTGGSVSTLTIQRTQQEDSAVYLCASSVGISYGYTFGSGTRLTVV.

The chain joins TRBV5-1 to TRBJ2-2; possible D gene TRBD2, 5 bases. This CDR3 spans 16 amino acids. Trimming stripped 5 bases from V and 2 bases from J, with 16 bases between. Germline loops: CDR1 SGHRS, CDR2 YFSETQ. CDR3 nucleotides: TGCGCCAGCAGATATACCTCGAGCGGAAACACCGGGGAGCTGTTTTTT. Its protein product is CASRYTSSGNTGELFF.

This clonotype appeared a few times. The rearrangement joins TRBV20-1 to TRBJ2-3; 9 positions match TRBD2. Germline-derived CDR1 and CDR2 are DFQATT and SNEGSKA (reference sequence). This CDR3 comprises 15 residues. V was clipped by 5 bases and J by 0 bases; unmatched bases: 6. Here the CDR3 DNA reads TGCAGTGCTCCTCTAGCGGGGATAAGCACAGATACGCAGTATTTT. This translates into CSAPLAGISTDTQYF.

This clonotype has at least ten counts. The V gene is TRBV7-2, the J gene TRBJ1-3; 9 bases agree with TRBD1. Trimming at V came to 3 bases and at J to 5 bases, leaving 5 bases not matched to a gene. The CDR3 extends over 15 amino acids. Germline V CDR1 and CDR2: SGHTA, FQGNSA. The CDR3 region is CASSFLGQGRNTIYF. CDR3 sequence (DNA): TGTGCCAGCAGCTTCTTGGGACAGGGTCGAAACACCATATATTTT.

This clonotype turned up a few times. The chain is built from TRBV7-3 and TRBJ2-1; D may be TRBD1 (7 bases). Germline V gene sequence: CDR1 SGHTA, CDR2 FQGTGA. This CDR3 has 18 amino acids. V lost 1 base and J lost 6, with 22 bases in between. CDR3 DNA: TGTGCCAGCAGCTTAATGGGTCCTGCGGCAGGGGGAGGCAATGAGCAGTTCTTC. Translation: CASSLMGPAAGGGNEQFF.

This clonotype has a handful of counts. V gene TRBV7-9 combines with J gene TRBJ2-7, with D possibly matching TRBD1 (6 bases). This CDR3 is built from 13 residues. Germline values: CDR1 SEHNR, CDR2 FQNEAQ (reference sequence). Trimming removed 5 bases at V and 6 bases at J, with 14 bases between. This CDR3 is CASSLGDKSEQYF. Written as DNA, the CDR3 is TGTGCCAGCAGCCTAGGGGACAAGAGCGAGCAGTACTTC. Combining the CDR3 with reference TRBV7-9 and TRBJ2-7 gives the whole variable domain DTGVSQNPRHKITKRGQNVTFRCDPISEHNRLYWYRQTLGQGPEFLTYFQNEAQLEKSRLLSDRFSAERPKGSFSTLEIQRTEQGDSAMYLCASSLGDKSEQYFGPGTRLTVT.

This clonotype was observed a few times. V gene TRBV29-1 combines with J gene TRBJ1-5; D gene ambiguous. CDR3 length: 13 amino acids. CDR1 is SQVTM and CDR2 is ANQGSEA in the germline V gene. V gave up 6 bases and J gave up 4 bases, with 13 bases separating them. CDR3 in amino acids: CSVSEVSNQPQHF. Here the CDR3 DNA reads TGCAGCGTCTCCGAGGTCAGTAATCAGCCCCAGCATTTT.

This clonotype was counted a few times. This chain connects TRBV5-5 to TRBJ2-3, with 10 bases that match TRBD2. The CDR3 is 15 amino acids. Germline V gives CDR1 SGHKS, CDR2 YYEKEE (reference sequence). V gave up 4 bases and J gave up 4 bases; unmatched junction bases: 6. CDR3 in amino acids: CASSISGRISDTQYF. DNA of the CDR3: TGTGCCAGCAGCATTAGCGGGAGGATTTCAGATACGCAGTATTTT.

This clonotype was recorded many times. The chain combines TRBV12-3 or TRBV12-4 with TRBJ1-2; no firm D call. V lost 6 bases and J 7 bases, leaving 12 bases between the germline ends. The CDR3 sequence is 12 residues long. CDR3 protein: CASRSDKGGYTF. In DNA, the CDR3 is TGTGCCAGCAGATCCGACAAAGGTGGCTACACCTTC.

There are many counts of this clonotype. The chain has TRBV3-1 and TRBJ2-3, with 9 bases identical to TRBD1. Germline CDR1 is LGHDT and CDR2 is YNNKEL (reference sequence). With V trimmed by 0 bases and J by 6 bases, 10 bases remained unmatched. CDR3 length: 17 amino acids. CDR3 sequence reads: CASSQDMGTGRADTQYF. CDR3 coding DNA: TGTGCCAGCAGCCAAGATATGGGGACAGGGCGAGCGGATACGCAGTATTTT.

This sequence joins TRBV5-1 and TRBJ2-1; 13 bases map to TRBD2. The germline V gene encodes CDR1 SGHRS and CDR2 YFSETQ. The CDR3 is made up of 15 amino acids. The V gene end was trimmed by 3 bases and the J gene end by 7 bases; junction bases not matched to a gene: 4. The CDR3 loop reads CASSWTSGGGNEQFF. The CDR3 coding sequence is TGCGCCAGCAGCTGGACTAGCGGGGGAGGTAATGAGCAGTTCTTC.

CDR3 sequence (DNA): TGTGCCAGCAGTCTACCCCTGACACCATTACAAGAGACCCAGTACTTC. Translation: CASSLPLTPLQETQYF. The V gene is TRBV7-9, the J gene TRBJ2-5; D gene ambiguous. The length of the CDR3 is 16 residues. The V end was cut by 6 bases, the J end by 2 bases, with 19 bases between. The germline V gene encodes CDR1 SEHNR and CDR2 FQNEAQ (reference sequence).

This clonotype showed up just a few times. The chain has TRBV7-8 and TRBJ2-7; D not certain. CDR1 is SGHVS and CDR2 is FQNEAQ in the germline V gene. This CDR3 contains 13 residues. The V gene lost 3 bases and the J gene lost 2 bases, with 8 bases spanning the gap. CDR3 bases: TGTGCCAGCAGCTTCCGGGCTGCCTACGAGCAGTACTTC. This translates into CASSFRAAYEQYF. The full variable domain, its missing parts supplied by reference TRBV7-8 and TRBJ2-7, is GAGVSQSPRYKVAKRGQDVALRCDPISGHVSLFWYQQALGQGPEFLTYFQNEAQLDKSGLPSDRFFAERPEGSVSTLKIQRTQQEDSAVYLCASSFRAAYEQYFGPGTRLTVT.

Regarding this clonotype: At one of its ends the junction is not consistent with the germline gene, which may arise from a read error. The chain carries TRBV7-7 and TRBJ1-5; D remains unclear. From germline, CDR1 is SSHAT and CDR2 FNYEAQ (reference sequence). The CDR3 runs to 10 residues. The CDR3 loop is CASSLLPQHF. The CDR3 region has the DNA TGTGCTAGCAGCTTATTGCCCCAGCATTTT.

V gene TRBV15 combines with J gene TRBJ1-3; D remains ambiguous. V lost 1 base and J lost 0, with 7 bases in between. The CDR3 length is 15 residues. From germline, CDR1 is LNHNV and CDR2 YYDKDF (reference sequence). CDR3 nucleotide sequence: TGTGCCACCAGCAGAGGCGGGAACTCTGGAAACACCATATATTTT. This translates into CATSRGGNSGNTIYF.

The gene calls are TRBV29-1 and TRBJ1-2; 7 bases align to TRBD1. The CDR3 consists of 13 residues. Germline V gene sequence: CDR1 SQVTM, CDR2 ANQGSEA. V gave up 3 bases and J gave up 6 bases; unmatched junction bases: 7. The CDR3 sequence is CSVDRGAFDGYTF. CDR3 DNA: TGCAGCGTTGACAGGGGGGCCTTCGATGGCTACACCTTC.

This chain uses TRBV7-6 with TRBJ2-3; D remains unclear. Per the germline V gene, CDR1 is SGHVS and CDR2 is FNYEAQ. The CDR3 loop spans 16 amino acids. With 1 base removed from V and 0 bases from J, the gap between germline ends came to 11 bases. The CDR3 nucleotides read TGTGCCAGCAGCTTAGAGCTGCTCACTAGCACAGATACGCAGTATTTT. It translates to CASSLELLTSTDTQYF.

This clonotype was recorded a few times. V usage is TRBV20-1 and J usage is TRBJ2-7; 10 bases fit TRBD2. The trim removed 0 bases at V and 1 base at J, leaving 6 bases unmatched. Germline V gene data show CDR1 as DFQATT and CDR2 as SNEGSKA (reference sequence). The CDR3 contains 16 residues. CDR3 loop: CSARDPSGGDSYEQYF. In DNA, the CDR3 is TGCAGTGCTAGAGATCCCAGCGGGGGGGATTCCTACGAGCAGTACTTC.

This clonotype has a handful of counts. The chain is built from TRBV20-1 and TRBJ2-1; the match to TRBD2 covers 7 bases. This CDR3 has 17 residues. The germline V gene encodes CDR1 DFQATT and CDR2 SNEGSKA (reference sequence). J lost 0 bases, V lost 0 bases, and 8 bases had no gene match. This CDR3 reads CSARDQGGRHSYNEQFF. The DNA for the CDR3 is TGCAGTGCTAGAGATCAAGGCGGGAGACACTCCTACAATGAGCAGTTCTTC.

This clonotype has only a few counts. This chain uses TRBV12-3 or TRBV12-4 with TRBJ1-6, with no clear D. Trimming left V 5 bases short and J 0 bases short, with 20 bases between. The CDR3 spans 19 residues. The CDR3 protein is CASSIRAVGVSSYNSPLHF. Written as DNA, the CDR3 is TGTGCCAGCAGTATTCGGGCGGTCGGGGTGAGCTCCTATAATTCACCCCTCCACTTT.

This clonotype has ten or more counts. The chain uses TRBV20-1 and TRBJ2-3, with 11 bases fitting TRBD2. Trimming at V came to 5 bases and at J to 9 bases, leaving 13 bases not matched to a gene. Germline V CDR1 and CDR2: DFQATT, SNEGSKA (reference sequence). This CDR3 region has 15 residues. CDR3 region: CSAPVAGGPVSTQYF. The CDR3 nucleotides are TGCAGTGCTCCCGTAGCGGGAGGGCCGGTTAGCACGCAGTATTTT.